These 22 T cell receptor beta chains were all obtained from the same sample, sequenced in a study of blood T cell repertoires in COVID-19. Measured with immunoSEQ multiplex PCR; TCRdb has only the in-frame clones, and not every one. The sample records 200,000 to 300,000 clones, about 89% being singletons. Sequencing input: PBMCs or T cells enriched from blood (not recorded which). Source of these receptors: a woman younger than 45 who had recovered from COVID-19.

This sequence joins TRBV28 and TRBJ2-7; 8 bases are shared with TRBD2. The CDR3 sequence is 16 residues long. Trimming cost V 3 bases and J 0 bases; bases outside gene matches: 7. CDR1 MDHEN and CDR2 SYDVKM come from the germline V gene. CDR3: CASSFPFGTSSYEQYF. CDR3 sequence (DNA): TGTGCCAGCAGTTTCCCTTTCGGGACTAGCTCCTACGAGCAGTACTTC.

V usage is TRBV27 and J usage is TRBJ2-5; TRBD1 is a possible D gene (6 bases). CDR1 MNHEY and CDR2 SMNVEV come from the germline V gene (reference sequence). With 5 bases removed from V and 1 base from J, the gap between germline ends came to 14 bases. This CDR3 comprises 15 residues. This chain's CDR3 is CASSHRDYRQETQYF. DNA of the CDR3: TGTGCCAGCAGTCACAGGGATTACCGCCAAGAGACCCAGTACTTC.

The chain links TRBV5-4 to TRBJ1-2, with 9 positions matching TRBD1. Unmatched junction bases numbered 10, after V lost 4 bases and J lost 6 bases. Germline V lookup: CDR1 SGHNT, CDR2 YYREEE (reference sequence). The CDR3 runs 15 residues. The CDR3 coding sequence is TGTGCCAGCAGCCCTGAGGACAGGGGATTTGATGGCTACACCTTC. It is translated as CASSPEDRGFDGYTF.

The V gene is TRBV4-1, the J gene TRBJ2-7; 7 nucleotides agree with TRBD2. Germline V lookup: CDR1 MGHRA, CDR2 YSYEKL. The CDR3 is 16 residues long. Losses at the gene ends were 4 bases for V and 9 bases for J; bases not matched to a gene: 18. Written as DNA, the CDR3 is TGCGCCAGCAGCCTCGCTACTAGCGAAAACTTAAAGGGGCAGTACTTC. Protein: CASSLATSENLKGQYF.

The chain is built from TRBV28 and TRBJ2-7; D perhaps matches TRBD2 (6 bases). The CDR3 covers 15 residues. The germline gives CDR1 MDHEN, CDR2 SYDVKM. V was cut by 7 bases and J by 3 bases, with 19 bases left in between. DNA for the CDR3: TGTGCCAGCACCTCCCCCGGGGCGGGGCACTACGAGCAGTACTTC. This encodes CASTSPGAGHYEQYF.

The chain's CDR3 is CAWSMDSYEQYF. The DNA of the CDR3 is TGTGCCTGGAGTATGGACAGCTACGAGCAGTACTTC. The chain links TRBV30 to TRBJ2-7; maybe TRBD1 (6 bases). Between the trimmed V and J ends, which lost 2 bases and 3 bases, there was a span of 8 bases. The CDR3 has 12 residues. Germline loops: CDR1 GTSNPN, CDR2 SVGIG (reference sequence). Variable domain in full (rest from reference TRBV30 and TRBJ2-7): SQTIHQWPATLVQPVGSPLSLECTVEGTSNPNLYWYRQAAGRGLQLLFYSVGIGQISSEVPQNLSASRPQDRQFILSSKKLLLSDSGFYLCAWSMDSYEQYFGPGTRLTVT.

V gene TRBV29-1 combines with J gene TRBJ2-7; a weak D match, TRBD2 (5 bases). Per the germline V gene, CDR1 is SQVTM and CDR2 is ANQGSEA. Trimming stripped 3 bases from V and 0 bases from J, with 9 bases between. The CDR3 length is 13 residues. This chain's CDR3 is CSVEGVGSYEQYF. In DNA, the CDR3 is TGCAGCGTTGAGGGAGTGGGCTCCTACGAGCAGTACTTC.

This clone was seen once. The chain combines TRBV7-3 with TRBJ2-6, with no clear D. V dropped 3 bases and J dropped 4 bases, with 13 bases sitting between them. This CDR3 has 16 amino acids. The germline V gene has CDR1 SGHTA and CDR2 FQGTGA. The CDR3 DNA reads TGTGCCAGCAGCTTTGGATTTGGAGCCGGGGCCAACGTCCTGACTTTC. Translating gives CASSFGFGAGANVLTF.

The J gene is TRBJ1-1, the V gene TRBV4-2, with D perhaps TRBD1 (5 bases). Germline CDR1 is LGHNA and CDR2 is YNFKEQ. The CDR3 consists of 17 residues. Trimming pared 0 bases from V and 0 bases from J, leaving 14 bases between. For the CDR3, the DNA is TGTGCCAGCAGCCAAGAAAAGACCAGGGCTTTGAACACTGAAGCTTTCTTT. Protein sequence: CASSQEKTRALNTEAFF.

V and J are TRBV30 and TRBJ1-4; 7 positions agree with TRBD1. CDR1 is GTSNPN, CDR2 SVGIG, per germline (reference sequence). The CDR3 sequence is 12 residues long. V lost 3 bases, J lost 5 bases, and 0 bases stayed unmatched. CDR3 protein: CAWRQGNEKLFF. The CDR3 DNA sequence: TGTGCCTGGAGACAGGGGAATGAAAAACTGTTTTTT.

The gene calls are TRBV7-2 and TRBJ1-1, with TRBD1 matching 11 bases. The ends lost 5 bases at V and 4 bases at J; junction bases unmatched: 9. Per germline, CDR1 SGHTA and CDR2 FQGNSA. This CDR3 comprises 16 residues. The CDR3 sequence is CASSPNGQGASTEAFF. The CDR3 bases are TGTGCCAGCAGCCCCAACGGACAGGGGGCTAGCACTGAAGCTTTCTTT.

The rearrangement joins TRBV18 to TRBJ1-4; possibly TRBD1 for D (6 bases). This CDR3 has 14 residues. Trimming removed 2 bases from V and 8 bases from J, with 12 bases in between. CDR1 is KGHSH and CDR2 is LQKENI in the germline V gene. The CDR3 is CASSPSAGVEKLFF. The CDR3 coding sequence is TGTGCCAGCTCACCATCGGCAGGGGTCGAAAAACTGTTTTTT.

The chain has TRBV7-2 and TRBJ2-3; D is unclear. V was shortened by 6 bases and J by 3 bases, with 19 bases between the two germline ends. Germline values: CDR1 SGHTA, CDR2 FQGNSA. The CDR3 has 16 amino acids. Written as DNA, the CDR3 is TGTGCCAGCAGTCGTTATTTAATAGGAGTTACAGATACGCAGTATTTT. Translation gives CASSRYLIGVTDTQYF.

V usage is TRBV9 and J usage is TRBJ1-3; D not resolved. This CDR3 contains 17 residues. CDR1 and CDR2 from the germline V gene are SGDLS and YYNGEE. V was clipped by 0 bases and J by 0 bases, with 13 bases between them. In nucleotides, the CDR3 is TGTGCCAGCAGCGTAGTGGGCCCACGGGACTCTGGAAACACCATATATTTT. It specifies CASSVVGPRDSGNTIYF.

The chain links TRBV10-3 to TRBJ1-4, with TRBD1 as a possible D gene (5 bases). V was shortened by 2 bases and J by 7 bases, with 14 bases between the two germline ends. CDR1 is ENHRY, CDR2 SYGVKD, per germline. There are 15 residues in the CDR3. The CDR3 DNA reads as TGTGCCATCAGTGAGGTAGGCCAGGGAGGTGAAAAACTGTTTTTT. Amino acid sequence: CAISEVGQGGEKLFF.

Here the CDR3 reads CSAAREAEQFF. The CDR3 coding sequence is TGCAGTGCAGCTCGGGAAGCTGAGCAGTTCTTC. The J gene is TRBJ2-1, the V gene TRBV20-1, with a tentative D call TRBD2 (5 bases). The V and J ends lost 6 bases and 9 bases respectively, with 12 bases between them. The CDR3 runs to 11 residues. Germline V gene lookup returns CDR1 DFQATT and CDR2 SNEGSKA (reference sequence).

This chain uses TRBV5-4 with TRBJ1-2, with 7 positions matching TRBD1. The germline V gene encodes CDR1 SGHNT and CDR2 YYREEE (reference sequence). The CDR3 loop spans 15 amino acids. V lost 5 bases, J lost 1 base, and 8 bases stayed unmatched. The CDR3 sequence is CASSPDRALNYGYTF. CDR3 bases: TGTGCCAGCAGTCCCGACAGGGCCCTTAACTATGGCTACACCTTC.

This chain connects TRBV4-2 to TRBJ2-6, with 8 bases fitting TRBD1. Trimming removed 1 base from V and 2 bases from J; junction bases left unmatched: 4. This CDR3 spans 17 amino acids. Per the germline V gene, CDR1 is LGHNA and CDR2 is YNFKEQ. CDR3 protein: CASSQVSGGPGANVLTF. As DNA, the CDR3 is TGTGCCAGCAGCCAAGTTTCAGGGGGCCCTGGGGCCAACGTCCTGACTTTC.

The gene calls are TRBV2 and TRBJ2-2; 12 nucleotides agree with TRBD2. The CDR3 covers 14 residues. Germline V gene sequence: CDR1 SNHLY, CDR2 FYNNEI. V lost 6 bases to trimming and J lost 8 bases; unmatched junction nucleotides: 4. The CDR3 bases are TGTGCCAGCAGACTAGCGGGAGGTACGGGGGAGCTGTTTTTT. This codes for CASRLAGGTGELFF.

This CDR3 is CATTRGGFNYGYTF. The CDR3 bases are TGTGCTACTACAAGGGGGGGATTTAACTATGGCTACACCTTC. The chain employs TRBV5-8 and TRBJ1-2, with D tentatively TRBD1 (6 bases). The germline V gene has CDR1 SGHTS and CDR2 YDEGEE. The CDR3 has 14 residues. The whole variable domain, filled in from reference TRBV5-8 and TRBJ1-2, reads EAGVTQSPTHLIKTRGQQATLRCSPISGHTSVYWYQQALGLGLQFLLWYDEGEERNRGNFPPRFSGRQFPNYSSELNVNALELEDSALYLCATTRGGFNYGYTFGSGTRLTVV.

This clone was recorded once. V usage is TRBV7-6 and J usage is TRBJ2-7, with 7 bases identical to TRBD2. This CDR3 comprises 13 residues. Germline-derived CDR1 and CDR2 are SGHVS and FNYEAQ. The ends lost 5 bases at V and 3 bases at J; junction bases unmatched: 4. The CDR3: CASSPGGNYEQYF. The CDR3 DNA is TGTGCCAGCAGCCCGGGAGGAAACTACGAGCAGTACTTC.

This chain uses TRBV9 with TRBJ1-5; tentative D call: TRBD1 (6 bases). Per germline, CDR1 SGDLS and CDR2 YYNGEE. CDR3 length: 15 amino acids. V lost 4 bases and J lost 4, with 15 bases in between. The chain's CDR3 is CASSPMGTPNQPQHF. The DNA of the CDR3 is TGTGCCAGCAGCCCCATGGGGACACCTAATCAGCCCCAGCATTTT.